The 4 T cell receptor beta chains below all came from one sample that was sequenced in a study of blood T cell repertoires in COVID-19. Produced via immunoSEQ multiplex PCR; TCRdb's table is partial and in-frame only. The data show 200,000 to 250,000 clones, 82% seen once. Sequencing was carried out using PBMCs or T cells enriched from blood (not recorded which). The receptors derive from an older woman who had recovered from COVID-19.

This sequence joins TRBV15 and TRBJ1-3; D is ambiguous. CDR1 and CDR2 (germline): LNHNV, YYDKDF (reference sequence). The V and J ends lost 2 bases and 0 bases respectively, with 11 bases between them. This CDR3 contains 16 residues. CDR3 DNA sequence: TGTGCCACCAGCAGACCCGGGTCCCTCTCTGGAAACACCATATATTTT. The encoded protein is CATSRPGSLSGNTIYF.

The chain links TRBV7-6 to TRBJ2-1; D uncertain. Trimming took off 3 bases at V and 0 bases at J, with 9 bases between the two ends. CDR3 length: 15 residues. Germline V gives CDR1 SGHVS, CDR2 FNYEAQ. The CDR3 region is CASSFASSSYNEQFF. In DNA, the CDR3 is TGTGCCAGCAGCTTCGCCTCGAGCTCCTACAATGAGCAGTTCTTC.

The chain uses TRBV2 and TRBJ2-1; tentatively, D is TRBD1 (5 bases). The germline V gene has CDR1 SNHLY and CDR2 FYNNEI. The CDR3 contains 14 residues. The V end was cut by 5 bases, the J end by 3 bases, with 11 bases between. CDR3 in DNA: TGTGCCAGCAGTAAGGACAAGGGCTACAATGAGCAGTTCTTC. Its translation: CASSKDKGYNEQFF.

The rearrangement joins TRBV3-1 (or the pseudogene TRBV3-2) to TRBJ1-3, with D unresolved. The germline V gene encodes CDR1 LGHDT and CDR2 YNNKEL (reference sequence). Between the trimmed V and J ends, which lost 2 bases and 4 bases, there was a span of 18 bases. The CDR3 runs 17 residues. CDR3 residues: CASSQYTGGTGGNTIYF. The CDR3 DNA is TGTGCCAGCAGCCAATACACGGGTGGTACGGGAGGAAACACCATATATTTT.